The 4 T cell receptor beta chains listed next were all sequenced from one sample in a study of blood T cell repertoires in COVID-19. TCRdb's copy holds only in-frame clones and misses some; the assay was immunoSEQ multiplex PCR. Counted here are fewer than 110,000 clones, more than 70% occurring once; the ten biggest clones make up roughly 4%. The specimen was peripheral blood. These receptors came from a man aged 65 to 85 with acute or convalescent COVID-19.

This clone has a single count. This chain links TRBV12-3 or TRBV12-4 with TRBJ2-5; D ambiguous. The CDR3 extends over 12 amino acids. Trimming left V 2 bases short and J 11 bases short, with 12 bases between. CDR3 in amino acids: CASSLTPRLQYF. The CDR3 DNA reads TGTGCCAGCAGTTTAACCCCTAGATTACAGTACTTC.

This clone was seen more than once but under ten times. The chain uses TRBV18 and TRBJ2-1, with D hard to call. Germline V gives CDR1 KGHSH, CDR2 LQKENI. This CDR3 has 14 residues. The ends were cut back, 3 bases at V and 4 bases at J, with 10 bases in the middle. The CDR3 sequence: CASSPETAYNEQFF. CDR3 nucleotide sequence: TGTGCCAGCTCACCTGAAACAGCATACAATGAGCAGTTCTTC. The variable domain in full, with the rest retrieved from reference TRBV18 and TRBJ2-1, is NAGVMQNPRHLVRRRGQEARLRCSPMKGHSHVYWYRQLPEEGLKFMVYLQKENIIDESGMPKERFSAEFPKEGPSILRIQQVVRGDSAAYFCASSPETAYNEQFFGPGTRLTVL.

This rearrangement joins TRBV11-2 to TRBJ2-2, with 7 bases matching TRBD1. V lost 1 base to trimming and J lost 2 bases; unmatched junction nucleotides: 4. Germline V lookup: CDR1 SGHAT, CDR2 FQNNGV. CDR3 length: 16 amino acids. This chain's CDR3 is CASSLGQGVNTGELFF. The CDR3 coding sequence is TGTGCCAGCAGCTTAGGTCAGGGGGTTAACACCGGGGAGCTGTTTTTT.

This rearrangement joins TRBV19 to TRBJ1-1, with D perhaps matching TRBD1 (6 bases). The CDR3 consists of 13 residues. CDR1 and CDR2 from the germline V gene are LNHDA and SQIVND (reference sequence). V lost 7 bases and J lost 1, with 10 bases in between. CDR3: CASTPGQNTEAFF. As DNA, the CDR3 is TGTGCCAGTACACCGGGACAGAACACTGAAGCTTTCTTT.